This entry lists 27 T cell receptor beta chains sequenced from one sample in a study of naive and memory T cell subsets. A UMI-containing oligonucleotide was joined by 3' ligation to the TCR cDNA template. Four PCR rounds used nested alpha and beta constant region primers plus the SP2 primer. TCRdb called the 5' RACE reads again in MiXCR, with one record for every CDR3 protein. The top ten clones hold about 19% of a sample with about 62,000 distinct CDR3 sequences, under 10% of them seen once. The receptor set was obtained from a female donor in good health.

In this sample, this clonotype turned up many times. As DNA, the CDR3 is TGTGCCAGCAGCAAGAGGGAGTTTCTGATTCTCAGCACAGATACGCAGTATTTT. It codes for CASSKREFLILSTDTQYF. The V gene is TRBV11-2, the J gene TRBJ2-3; maybe TRBD2 (5 bases). CDR1 is SGHAT, CDR2 FQNNGV, per germline. This CDR3 comprises 18 residues. With 5 bases removed from V and 0 bases from J, the gap between germline ends came to 21 bases.

Only a few counts were recorded for this clonotype. The chain uses TRBV5-5 and TRBJ2-7, with a weak D call TRBD1 (6 bases). The V end lost 4 bases, the J end lost 1 base, and 15 bases lay between the germline ends. CDR3 length: 15 amino acids. Germline CDR1 is SGHKS and CDR2 is YYEKEE (reference sequence). CDR3 amino acids: CASSAGEMVSYEQYF. CDR3 in DNA: TGTGCCAGCAGCGCAGGGGAAATGGTGTCCTACGAGCAGTACTTC.

This clonotype was picked up many times. V usage is TRBV6-5 and J usage is TRBJ1-1, with a possible D match to TRBD1 (5 bases). The CDR3 loop spans 13 amino acids. Looked up from germline, CDR1 is MNHEY and CDR2 is SVGAGI. V shed 6 bases and J shed 10 bases, with 18 bases lying between them. The DNA for the CDR3 is TGTGCCAGCAGCCCCAACCGGGGCTTCGGAGCTTTCTTT. It yields the protein CASSPNRGFGAFF.

The V and J genes are TRBV11-1 and TRBJ2-6; 7 positions agree with TRBD2. Germline V gives CDR1 SGHAT, CDR2 FQDESV (reference sequence). V lost 3 bases, J lost 2 bases, and 13 bases stayed unmatched. This CDR3 is 19 amino acids long. In DNA form, the CDR3 reads TGTGCCAGCAGCTTCGCTAGCGGTGAGAGAGGAGCTGGGGCCAACGTCCTGACTTTC. It yields the protein CASSFASGERGAGANVLTF.

In its sample, this clonotype was seen many times. The chain has TRBV5-1 and TRBJ2-1; unclear D gene. There are 13 residues in the CDR3. Per germline, CDR1 SGHRS and CDR2 YFSETQ. V was trimmed by 0 bases and J by 11 bases, leaving 12 bases between them. The CDR3 DNA is TGCGCCAGCAGCTTGGCGGGCGGATTTAAGCAGTTCTTC. It encodes CASSLAGGFKQFF.

This clonotype was observed a single time. V usage is TRBV2 and J usage is TRBJ2-5; D unclear. The CDR3 loop spans 12 amino acids. V lost 7 bases and J lost 4, with 10 bases in between. Per the germline V gene, CDR1 is SNHLY and CDR2 is FYNNEI. The DNA for the CDR3 is TGTGCCAGCAATCCGGCCACAGAGACCCAGTACTTC. Protein product: CASNPATETQYF.

This clonotype was observed many times. This chain uses TRBV28 with TRBJ1-6; 9 bases map to TRBD1. V shed 5 bases, J shed 7 bases, and the junction held 3 bases outside the gene matches. The CDR3 consists of 14 residues. Germline V gene lookup returns CDR1 MDHEN and CDR2 SYDVKM. CDR3 protein: CASSLGTGNSPLHF. The CDR3 nucleotides read TGTGCCAGCAGTCTAGGGACAGGGAATTCACCCCTCCACTTT. Based on the CDR3 plus reference TRBV28 and TRBJ1-6, the full variable domain is DVKVTQSSRYLVKRTGEKVFLECVQDMDHENMFWYRQDPGLGLRLIYFSYDVKMKEKGDIPEGYSVSREKKERFSLILESASTNQTSMYLCASSLGTGNSPLHFGNGTRLTVT.

This clonotype was counted ten times or more. The rearrangement joins TRBV5-8 to TRBJ2-6; tentatively, D is TRBD1 (6 bases). This CDR3 comprises 17 residues. Germline V gene sequence: CDR1 SGHTS, CDR2 YDEGEE. Trimming pared 1 base from V and 0 bases from J, leaving 11 bases between. In DNA, the CDR3 is TGTGCCAGCAGCTTGATGGGGGCAAGCTCTGGGGCCAACGTCCTGACTTTC. Amino acid sequence: CASSLMGASSGANVLTF. Drawing the rest from reference TRBV5-8 and TRBJ2-6, the complete variable domain is EAGVTQSPTHLIKTRGQQATLRCSPISGHTSVYWYQQALGLGLQFLLWYDEGEERNRGNFPPRFSGRQFPNYSSELNVNALELEDSALYLCASSLMGASSGANVLTFGAGSRLTVL.

This clonotype has ten or more counts. This CDR3 is CASSLVHSSYNEQFF. CDR3 DNA: TGTGCCAGCAGCTTAGTCCACAGCTCCTACAATGAGCAGTTCTTC. J is TRBJ2-1 and V is TRBV11-2; D not resolved. The CDR3 extends over 15 amino acids. Trimming took 1 base from V and 0 from J, leaving 7 bases between them. Looked up from germline, CDR1 is SGHAT and CDR2 is FQNNGV.

In this sample, this clonotype turned up a few times. This sequence joins TRBV6-6 and TRBJ1-5; TRBD1 might be the D (5 bases). V shed 6 bases and J shed 2 bases, with 20 bases lying between them. The germline V gene encodes CDR1 MNHNY and CDR2 SVGAGI (reference sequence). The CDR3 runs to 17 residues. CDR3 loop: CASSQGTARSRNQPQHF. The CDR3 DNA reads as TGTGCCAGCAGCCAAGGGACGGCTAGGTCACGCAATCAGCCCCAGCATTTT.

This clonotype was counted between two and nine times. The chain is built from TRBV7-3 and TRBJ2-1; D unresolved. Germline V gives CDR1 SGHTA, CDR2 FQGTGA. V was cut by 6 bases and J by 0 bases, with 12 bases left in between. The CDR3 has 15 amino acids. The CDR3 protein is CASRQTPSSYNEQFF. Written as DNA, the CDR3 is TGTGCCAGCAGGCAAACCCCGAGCTCCTACAATGAGCAGTTCTTC.

This clonotype was seen ten or more times. This chain connects TRBV3-1 to TRBJ2-7; 12 bases fit TRBD2. The V gene end was trimmed by 0 bases and the J gene end by 3 bases; junction bases not matched to a gene: 6. The CDR3 has 17 residues. CDR1 is LGHDT and CDR2 is YNNKEL in the germline V gene (reference sequence). As DNA, the CDR3 is TGTGCCAGCAGCCAAGATTCCCTAGCGGGAGGGGACTACGAGCAGTACTTC. This sequence encodes CASSQDSLAGGDYEQYF.

The chain links TRBV18 to TRBJ1-4, with a weak D call TRBD1 (6 bases). Germline values: CDR1 KGHSH, CDR2 LQKENI. This CDR3 region has 15 residues. V was trimmed by 0 bases and J by 8 bases, leaving 13 bases between them. The CDR3 DNA follows: TGTGCCAGCTCACCACCGTCGGGGGCTGGGGAAAAACTGTTTTTT. This translates into CASSPPSGAGEKLFF.

This clonotype was seen ten or more times. The rearrangement uses TRBV6-5 and TRBJ1-4; possibly TRBD1 for D (5 bases). Germline V gives CDR1 MNHEY, CDR2 SVGAGI. V was pared by 6 bases and J by 5 bases, with 16 bases between. CDR3 length equals 15 residues. This chain's CDR3 is CASSPAGGVNEKLFF. In DNA form, the CDR3 reads TGTGCCAGCAGCCCCGCGGGGGGAGTGAATGAAAAACTGTTTTTT.

The V call is TRBV7-9, the J call TRBJ2-7; D remains unclear. V lost 3 bases and J lost 4, with 7 bases in between. The CDR3 consists of 12 residues. Germline loops: CDR1 SEHNR, CDR2 FQNEAQ (reference sequence). The CDR3 is CASSFAQYEQYF. CDR3 DNA: TGTGCCAGCAGCTTCGCACAGTACGAGCAGTACTTC.

This clonotype was observed a few times. This rearrangement joins TRBV19 to TRBJ1-1; D is unclear. Germline CDR1 is LNHDA and CDR2 is SQIVND (reference sequence). V lost 10 bases, J lost 3 bases, and 15 bases lay in between. The CDR3 covers 13 residues. The chain's CDR3 is CATTRLGDTEAFF. The CDR3 DNA sequence: TGTGCCACCACAAGACTAGGAGACACTGAAGCTTTCTTT.

This clonotype was observed a handful of times. J is TRBJ1-4 and V is TRBV5-5, with unresolved D. In germline, CDR1 is SGHKS, CDR2 YYEKEE (reference sequence). V lost 0 bases to trimming and J lost 8 bases, with 8 bases between them. The length of the CDR3 is 13 residues. The CDR3 DNA reads as TGTGCCAGCAGCTTGGTGGCAGCGGAAAAACTGTTTTTT. Encoded protein: CASSLVAAEKLFF. Supplemented by reference TRBV5-5 and TRBJ1-4, the full variable domain reads DAGVTQSPTHLIKTRGQQVTLRCSPISGHKSVSWYQQVLGQGPQFIFQYYEKEERGRGNFPDRFSARQFPNYSSELNVNALLLGDSALYLCASSLVAAEKLFFGSGTQLSVL.

This clonotype was detected many times. The V and J genes are TRBV20-1 and TRBJ2-7; 8 positions match TRBD1. CDR3 size: 15 residues. Losses at the gene ends were 8 bases for V and 0 bases for J; bases not matched to a gene: 12. In germline, CDR1 is DFQATT, CDR2 SNEGSKA (reference sequence). Here the CDR3 DNA reads TGCAGTACCCGAGGGGGGACAGGCGACTCCTACGAGCAGTACTTC. This codes for CSTRGGTGDSYEQYF.

The chain uses TRBV27 and TRBJ2-7; TRBD1 matches at 9 bases. Germline CDR1 MNHEY, CDR2 SMNVEV (reference sequence). The ends lost 2 bases at V and 4 bases at J; junction bases unmatched: 3. The length of the CDR3 is 14 residues. CDR3 residues: CASSLGTGLYEQYF. The CDR3 DNA sequence: TGTGCCAGCAGTTTAGGGACAGGGTTGTACGAGCAGTACTTC.

The chain couples TRBV28 to TRBJ2-5; 15 nucleotides align to TRBD2. This CDR3 is 16 amino acids long. Looked up from germline, CDR1 is MDHEN and CDR2 is SYDVKM. V was clipped by 5 bases and J by 4 bases; unmatched bases: 5. The CDR3 region has the DNA TGTGCCAGCAGTCGCCGGACTAGCGGGAGGGGAGAGACCCAGTACTTC. Its protein product is CASSRRTSGRGETQYF.

The chain couples TRBV29-1 to TRBJ2-1; 13 nucleotides agree with TRBD2. V lost 3 bases, J lost 7 bases, and 9 bases stayed unmatched. Germline CDR1 reads SQVTM; CDR2 reads ANQGSEA. This CDR3 region has 16 residues. The CDR3 loop reads CSVDRTSGRGANEQFF. CDR3 bases: TGCAGCGTTGACAGGACTAGCGGGAGAGGGGCGAATGAGCAGTTCTTC.

This clonotype was picked up a small number of times. The chain couples TRBV27 to TRBJ1-2; 8 bases fit TRBD1. CDR3 length: 15 residues. CDR1 is MNHEY and CDR2 is SMNVEV in the germline V gene (reference sequence). V dropped 1 base and J dropped 8; count of bases not matched to a gene: 9. The CDR3 reads CASSLFPTGATGYTF. Written as DNA, the CDR3 is TGTGCCAGCAGTTTATTCCCGACAGGGGCCACCGGCTACACCTTC.

The rearrangement uses TRBV10-3 and TRBJ2-5, with TRBD2 as a possible D gene (6 bases). Trimming stripped 4 bases from V and 3 bases from J, with 9 bases between. The germline CDR1 and CDR2 sequences are ENHRY and SYGVKD. The CDR3 covers 13 residues. CDR3 sequence reads: CAISGKREETQYF. The CDR3 DNA is TGTGCCATCAGTGGAAAGCGGGAAGAGACCCAGTACTTC.

This clonotype rates as medium-sized. The genes are TRBV3-1 and TRBJ1-6; D is unclear. The ends were cut back, 6 bases at V and 5 bases at J, with 8 bases in the middle. The CDR3 consists of 13 residues. Germline-derived CDR1 and CDR2 are LGHDT and YNNKEL (reference sequence). This CDR3 is CASRGVDNSPLHF. Written as DNA, the CDR3 is TGTGCCAGCAGAGGAGTGGATAATTCACCCCTCCACTTT.

This clonotype was observed at least ten times. This sequence joins TRBV19 and TRBJ1-6; 10 bases align to TRBD1. Germline V gene lookup returns CDR1 LNHDA and CDR2 SQIVND (reference sequence). Germline trimming cut 6 bases from V and 7 bases from J; bases unmatched to any gene: 6. The CDR3 loop spans 15 amino acids. DNA of the CDR3: TGTGCCAGTAGCCCGGGACAGGGGATGAATTCACCCCTCCACTTT. Amino acid sequence: CASSPGQGMNSPLHF.

This chain connects TRBV6-5 to TRBJ2-7, with D possibly matching TRBD2 (5 bases). The V end was cut by 6 bases, the J end by 0 bases, with 18 bases between. The CDR3 length is 16 residues. Germline assignment: CDR1 MNHEY and CDR2 SVGAGI. In nucleotides, the CDR3 is TGTGCCAGCAGCCCGGCCCGGGAATATAGCTCCTACGAGCAGTACTTC. Its protein is CASSPAREYSSYEQYF.

This clonotype was counted many times. The chain uses TRBV14 and TRBJ1-1; no reliable D call. The CDR3 runs to 15 residues. V lost 1 base, J lost 1 base, and 10 bases lay in between. Germline V gene data show CDR1 as SGHDN and CDR2 as FVKESK. The CDR3 sequence is CASSQVRGRNTEAFF. The DNA of the CDR3 is TGTGCCAGCAGCCAAGTGAGAGGGAGGAACACTGAAGCTTTCTTT.